This T cell receptor (beta chain) was retrieved from a study of CD8 T cells in ankylosing spondylitis. The study's findings and limits: Reportedly, matched ankylosing spondylitis synovial fluid was significantly enriched for disease-linked clones. A motif in TCR beta, a set of roughly eight highly homologous variants, appeared characteristic of ankylosing spondylitis blood.

TCRdb called the 5' RACE reads again in MiXCR, with one record for every CDR3 protein. The sample includes around 220,000 distinct CDR3 sequences, about 16% of them seen just once. Remarks on this clonotype: What it binds is unknown.

Trimming cost V 1 base and J 0 bases, with 13 bases left between them. This CDR3 has 17 residues. This receptor was identified in a male donor with ankylosing spondylitis. The specimen was blood, either unsorted or a sorted T cell fraction (not recorded which). The chain recombines TRBV12-3 or TRBV12-4 with TRBJ2-1; D not certain. The CDR3 region is CASSLVPQVSSYNEQFF. Here the CDR3 DNA reads TGTGCCAGCAGTTTAGTGCCGCAAGTGAGCTCCTACAATGAGCAGTTCTTC.